This entry lists 2 T cell receptor beta chains sequenced from one sample in a study of T cells in women clearing cervical HPV infection. This table comes from immunoSEQ multiplex PCR, and its TCRdb copy is limited to in-frame clones, with some not included. Its table lists roughly 38,000 clones. Sequenced: blood buffy coat. The receptors shown here come from a woman between 18 and 69 years old with a cervical HPV16 infection that either progressed to CIN3+ or cleared (not recorded which).

For this clone: The CDR3 goes on 3 residues after the read ends, and that part is filled in from the germline J gene. The V call is TRBV20-1, the J call TRBJ2-3; 8 nucleotides agree with TRBD2. In germline, CDR1 is DFQATT, CDR2 SNEGSKA (reference sequence). Trimming cost V 5 bases and J 4 bases; bases outside gene matches: 8. The CDR3 contains 14 residues. The part of the CDR3 DNA that was read is TGCAGTGCTGGGTGGCGGGAGGCGGCAGATACG. Its protein is CSAGWREAADT. The CDR3 as a whole reads CSAGWREAADTQYF.

Concerning this clone: The CDR3 end falls 3 residues outside the read, so it is completed with the germline J gene. The rearrangement links TRBV5-1 to TRBJ1-4; 11 bases line up with TRBD1. This CDR3 has 17 residues. The germline gives CDR1 SGHRS, CDR2 YFSETQ. The CDR3 spells CASSPGQGASYNSPLFF. The part of the CDR3 DNA that was read is TGCGCCAGCAGCCCCGGACAGGGGGCCTCCTATAATTCACCA.